This TCR beta chain was captured in a study of metastatic and nonmetastatic thyroid tumors. About the research overall: Patients with malignant and benign thyroid disease provided blood and tumor or nodule tissue, whose repertoires were compared. Regarding the study as a whole: Versus benign nodules, malignant thyroid tumors reportedly had significantly higher TCR beta diversity, in blood and tumor.

TCRdb re-processed the PCR reads through MiXCR. Of 30,000 to 50,000 clones detected, roughly 13% appear once; the ten largest clones hold roughly 9.5%. This clone has at least ten counts. Its antigen is undetermined. Prior to thyroid surgery, none of the patients had received any treatment. The ends were cut back, 0 bases at V and 2 bases at J, with 11 bases in the middle. Germline CDR1 LGHDT, CDR2 YNNKEL (reference sequence). The CDR3 contains 15 residues. Sequencing input: blood. The chain carries TRBV3-1 and TRBJ2-7; D unclear. The clonotype originates from a female donor with papillary thyroid cancer or a benign thyroid nodule (not recorded which). Some clones in this sample may be carry-over from other donors' samples. The CDR3 is CASSQDAFRTYEQYF. Written as DNA, the CDR3 is TGTGCCAGCAGCCAAGATGCGTTCCGGACCTACGAGCAGTACTTC.